There are many counts of the clone carrying this T cell receptor (beta chain). The target antigen is unknown. These data come from a study of CD8 T cells in ankylosing spondylitis. Study results and limitations: Clones linked to disease were reported to show significant enrichment in matched ankylosing spondylitis synovial fluid.

CDR1 SGDLS and CDR2 YYNGEE come from the germline V gene. The length of the CDR3 is 14 residues. V lost 4 bases and J lost 6, with 16 bases in between. Each CDR3 protein is one row after TCRdb ran MiXCR on the 5' RACE reads. Altogether approximately 45,000 distinct CDR3 sequences are present, over 3.5% being singletons, with the ten largest covering 4% to 4.5%. The sequencing sample was made of blood, either unsorted or a sorted T cell fraction (not recorded which). The J gene is TRBJ1-1, the V gene TRBV9; possible D gene TRBD1, 6 bases. The source is a female donor with ankylosing spondylitis or in good health (not recorded which). The CDR3, as DNA: TGTGCCAGCAGCCCCCAACAGGGTTTCCCTGAAGCTTTCTTT. As protein: CASSPQQGFPEAFF.